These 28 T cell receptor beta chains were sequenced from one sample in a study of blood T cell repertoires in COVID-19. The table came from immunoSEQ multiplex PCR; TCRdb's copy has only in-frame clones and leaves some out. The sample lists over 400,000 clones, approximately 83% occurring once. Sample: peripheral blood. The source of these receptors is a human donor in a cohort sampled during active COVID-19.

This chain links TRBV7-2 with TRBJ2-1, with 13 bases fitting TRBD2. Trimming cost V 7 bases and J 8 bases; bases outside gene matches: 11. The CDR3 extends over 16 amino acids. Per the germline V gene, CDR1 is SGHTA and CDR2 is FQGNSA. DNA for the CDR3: TGTGCCAGCATCCTCCGGACTAGCGGGAGCAGGGATGAGCAGTTCTTC. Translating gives CASILRTSGSRDEQFF. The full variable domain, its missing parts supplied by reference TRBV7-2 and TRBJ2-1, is GAGVSQSPSNKVTEKGKDVELRCDPISGHTALYWYRQSLGQGLEFLIYFQGNSAPDKSGLPSDRFSAERTGGSVSTLTIQRTQQEDSAVYLCASILRTSGSRDEQFFGPGTRLTVL.

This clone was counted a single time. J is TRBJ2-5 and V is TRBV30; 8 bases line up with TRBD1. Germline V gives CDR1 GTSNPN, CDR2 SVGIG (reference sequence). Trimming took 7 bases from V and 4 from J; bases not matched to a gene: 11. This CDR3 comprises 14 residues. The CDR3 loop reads CASTVATGGETQYF. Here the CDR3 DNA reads TGTGCCTCGACCGTCGCAACAGGGGGAGAGACCCAGTACTTC.

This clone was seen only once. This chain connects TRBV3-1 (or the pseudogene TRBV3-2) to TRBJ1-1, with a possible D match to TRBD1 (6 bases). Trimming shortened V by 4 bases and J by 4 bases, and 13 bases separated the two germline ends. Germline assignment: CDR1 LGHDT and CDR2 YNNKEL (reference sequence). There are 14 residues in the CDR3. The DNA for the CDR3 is TGTGCCAGCAGCCTCCGGGACACCTCCACTGAAGCTTTCTTT. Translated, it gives CASSLRDTSTEAFF.

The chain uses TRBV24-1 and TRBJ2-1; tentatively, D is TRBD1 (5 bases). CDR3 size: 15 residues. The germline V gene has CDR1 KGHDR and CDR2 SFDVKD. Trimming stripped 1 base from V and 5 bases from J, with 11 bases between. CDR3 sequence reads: CATSDFRTDNNEQFF. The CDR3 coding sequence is TGTGCCACCAGTGATTTCCGGACGGACAACAATGAGCAGTTCTTC.

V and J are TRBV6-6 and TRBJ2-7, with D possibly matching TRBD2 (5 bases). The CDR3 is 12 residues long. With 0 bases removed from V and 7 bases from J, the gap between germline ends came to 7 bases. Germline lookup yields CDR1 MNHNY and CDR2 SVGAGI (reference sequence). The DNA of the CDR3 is TGTGCCAGCAGTTACTCTCCGGGGGAGCAGTACTTC. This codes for CASSYSPGEQYF.

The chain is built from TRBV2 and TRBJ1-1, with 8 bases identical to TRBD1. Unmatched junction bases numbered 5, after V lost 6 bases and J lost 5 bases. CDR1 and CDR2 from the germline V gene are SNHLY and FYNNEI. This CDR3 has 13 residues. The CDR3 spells CASSRGRGTEAFF. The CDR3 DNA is TGTGCCAGCAGCAGGGGGCGCGGAACTGAAGCTTTCTTT.

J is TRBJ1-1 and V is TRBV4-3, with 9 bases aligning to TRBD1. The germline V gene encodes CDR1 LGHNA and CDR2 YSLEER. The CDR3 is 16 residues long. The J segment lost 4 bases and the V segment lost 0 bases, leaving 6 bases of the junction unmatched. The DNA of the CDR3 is TGCGCCAGCAGCCAAGAAGCAGACAGGGGGGGCACTGAAGCTTTCTTT. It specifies CASSQEADRGGTEAFF.

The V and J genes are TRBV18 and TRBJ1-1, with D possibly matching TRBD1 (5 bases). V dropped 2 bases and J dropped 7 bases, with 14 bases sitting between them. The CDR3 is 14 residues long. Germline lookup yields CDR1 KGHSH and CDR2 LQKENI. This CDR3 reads CASSPRAGEGEAFF. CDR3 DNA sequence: TGTGCCAGCTCACCAAGGGCGGGGGAGGGTGAAGCTTTCTTT.

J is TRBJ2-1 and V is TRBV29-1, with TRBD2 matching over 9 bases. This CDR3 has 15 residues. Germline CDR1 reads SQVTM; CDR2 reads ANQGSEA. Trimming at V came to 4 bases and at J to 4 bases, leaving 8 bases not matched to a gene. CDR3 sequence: CSVGSSSGTYNEQFF. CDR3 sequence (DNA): TGCAGCGTTGGAAGCTCTAGCGGGACATACAATGAGCAGTTCTTC.

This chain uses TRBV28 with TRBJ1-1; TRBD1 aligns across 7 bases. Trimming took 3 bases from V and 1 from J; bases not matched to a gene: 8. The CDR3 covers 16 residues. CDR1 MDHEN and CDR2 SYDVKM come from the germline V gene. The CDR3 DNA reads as TGTGCCAGCAGTTTCGACCGACCAGGGGGGAACACTGAAGCTTTCTTT. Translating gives CASSFDRPGGNTEAFF.

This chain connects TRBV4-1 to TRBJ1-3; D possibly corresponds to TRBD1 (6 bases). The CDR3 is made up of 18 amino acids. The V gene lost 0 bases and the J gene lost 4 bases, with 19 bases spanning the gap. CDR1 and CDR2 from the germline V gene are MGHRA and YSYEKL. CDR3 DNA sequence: TGCGCCAGCAGCCAAGATGTGGGGGCCGGGCGTCTGGGAAACACCATATATTTT. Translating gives CASSQDVGAGRLGNTIYF.

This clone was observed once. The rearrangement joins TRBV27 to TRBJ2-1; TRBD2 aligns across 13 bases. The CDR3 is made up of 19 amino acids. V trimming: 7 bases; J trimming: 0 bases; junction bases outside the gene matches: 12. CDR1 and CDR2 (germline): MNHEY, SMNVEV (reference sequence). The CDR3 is CASTPGTSGIFFSYNEQFF. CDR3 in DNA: TGTGCCAGCACCCCCGGGACTAGCGGGATTTTTTTCTCCTACAATGAGCAGTTCTTC.

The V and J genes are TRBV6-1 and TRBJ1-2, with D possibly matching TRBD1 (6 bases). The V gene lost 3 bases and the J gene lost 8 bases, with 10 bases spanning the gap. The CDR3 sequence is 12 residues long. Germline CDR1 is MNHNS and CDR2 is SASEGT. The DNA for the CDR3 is TGTGCCAGCAGTGACAGGGGTGAAGGCTACACCTTC. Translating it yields CASSDRGEGYTF.

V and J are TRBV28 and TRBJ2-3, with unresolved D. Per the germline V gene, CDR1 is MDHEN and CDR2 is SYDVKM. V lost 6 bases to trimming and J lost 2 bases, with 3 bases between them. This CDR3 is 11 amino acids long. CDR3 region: CASSLTDTQYF. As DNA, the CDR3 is TGTGCCAGCAGCCTCACAGATACGCAGTATTTT. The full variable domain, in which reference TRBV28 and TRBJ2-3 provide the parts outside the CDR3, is DVKVTQSSRYLVKRTGEKVFLECVQDMDHENMFWYRQDPGLGLRLIYFSYDVKMKEKGDIPEGYSVSREKKERFSLILESASTNQTSMYLCASSLTDTQYFGPGTRLTVL.

CDR3 DNA: TGTGCCAGCGGTCGGGAGGGCGGGTCACCCCTCCACTTT. Translating it yields CASGREGGSPLHF. The chain joins TRBV2 to TRBJ1-6, with unresolved D. The germline V and J ends were trimmed by 8 bases and 10 bases, with 15 bases remaining between them. The germline CDR1 and CDR2 sequences are SNHLY and FYNNEI. The CDR3 length is 13 residues. The variable domain in full, completed from reference TRBV2 and TRBJ1-6, reads EPEVTQTPSHQVTQMGQEVILRCVPISNHLYFYWYRQILGQKVEFLVSFYNNEISEKSEIFDDQFSVERPDGSNFTLKIRSTKLEDSAMYFCASGREGGSPLHFGNGTRLTVT.

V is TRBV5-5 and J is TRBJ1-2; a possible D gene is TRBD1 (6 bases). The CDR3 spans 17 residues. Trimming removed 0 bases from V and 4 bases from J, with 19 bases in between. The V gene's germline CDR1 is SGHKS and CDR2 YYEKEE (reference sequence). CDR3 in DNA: TGTGCCAGCAGCTTGGAAGGCGGCGCAGGGGCGAGCTATGGCTACACCTTC. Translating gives CASSLEGGAGASYGYTF. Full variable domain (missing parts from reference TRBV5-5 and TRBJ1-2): DAGVTQSPTHLIKTRGQQVTLRCSPISGHKSVSWYQQVLGQGPQFIFQYYEKEERGRGNFPDRFSARQFPNYSSELNVNALLLGDSALYLCASSLEGGAGASYGYTFGSGTRLTVV.

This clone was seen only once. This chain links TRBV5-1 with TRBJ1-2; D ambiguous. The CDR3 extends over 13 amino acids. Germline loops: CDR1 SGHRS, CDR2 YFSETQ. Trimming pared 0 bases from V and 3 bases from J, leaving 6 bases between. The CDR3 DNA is TGCGCCAGCAGCTTGGACGGGGACTATGGCTACACCTTC. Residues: CASSLDGDYGYTF.

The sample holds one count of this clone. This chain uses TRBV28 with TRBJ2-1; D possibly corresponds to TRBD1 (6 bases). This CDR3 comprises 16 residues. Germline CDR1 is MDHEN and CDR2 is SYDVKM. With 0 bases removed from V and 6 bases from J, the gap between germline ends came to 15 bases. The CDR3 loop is CASSLWTQGARNEQFF. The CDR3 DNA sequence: TGTGCCAGCAGTTTATGGACACAGGGAGCACGCAATGAGCAGTTCTTC.

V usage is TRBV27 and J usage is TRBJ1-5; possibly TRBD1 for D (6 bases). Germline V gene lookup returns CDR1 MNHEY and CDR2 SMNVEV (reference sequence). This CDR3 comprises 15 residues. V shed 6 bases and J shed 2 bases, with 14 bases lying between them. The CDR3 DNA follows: TGTGCCAGCAGAGGCACAGGGAACCGCAATCAGCCCCAGCATTTT. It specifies CASRGTGNRNQPQHF.

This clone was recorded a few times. The CDR3 nucleotides read TGTGCCAGCAGCGTAGGCCCCAGCGGGAGAGGAGATACGCAGTATTTT. It specifies CASSVGPSGRGDTQYF. The chain joins TRBV9 to TRBJ2-3; the match to TRBD2 covers 8 bases. CDR1 and CDR2 from the germline V gene are SGDLS and YYNGEE. Trimming at V came to 0 bases and at J to 5 bases, leaving 8 bases not matched to a gene. The CDR3 extends over 16 amino acids.

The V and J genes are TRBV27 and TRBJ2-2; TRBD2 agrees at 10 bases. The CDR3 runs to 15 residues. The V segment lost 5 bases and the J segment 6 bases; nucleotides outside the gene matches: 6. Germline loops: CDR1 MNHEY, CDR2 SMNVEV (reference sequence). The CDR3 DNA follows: TGTGCCAGCAGTACCCTAGCGGGAGAATCCGGGGAGCTGTTTTTT. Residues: CASSTLAGESGELFF.

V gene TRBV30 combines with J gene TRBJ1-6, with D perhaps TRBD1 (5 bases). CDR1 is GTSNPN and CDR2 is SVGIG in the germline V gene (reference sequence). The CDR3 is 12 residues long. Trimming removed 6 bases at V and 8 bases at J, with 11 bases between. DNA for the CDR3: TGTGCCTGTGGGGCGTGGGATTCACCCCTCCACTTT. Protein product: CACGAWDSPLHF.

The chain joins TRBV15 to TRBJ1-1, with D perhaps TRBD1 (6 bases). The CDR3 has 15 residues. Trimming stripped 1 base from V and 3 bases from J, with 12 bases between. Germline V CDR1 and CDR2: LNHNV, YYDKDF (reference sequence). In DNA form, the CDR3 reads TGTGCCACCAGCAGAGGCTCGACAGGCGACACTGAAGCTTTCTTT. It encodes CATSRGSTGDTEAFF.

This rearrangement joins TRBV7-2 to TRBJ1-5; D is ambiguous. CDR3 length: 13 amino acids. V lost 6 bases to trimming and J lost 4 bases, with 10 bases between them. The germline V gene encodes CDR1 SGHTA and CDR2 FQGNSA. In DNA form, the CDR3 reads TGTGCCAGCAGTCTTTCACTTAATCAGCCCCAGCATTTT. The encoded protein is CASSLSLNQPQHF.

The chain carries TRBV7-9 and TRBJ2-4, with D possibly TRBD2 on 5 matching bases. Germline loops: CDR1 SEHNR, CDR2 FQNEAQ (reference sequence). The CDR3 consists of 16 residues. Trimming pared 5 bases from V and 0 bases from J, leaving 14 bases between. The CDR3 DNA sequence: TGTGCCAGCAGCCCGGACTCGGACCCAGCCAAAAACATTCAGTACTTC. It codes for CASSPDSDPAKNIQYF. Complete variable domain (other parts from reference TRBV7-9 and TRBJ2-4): DTGVSQNPRHKITKRGQNVTFRCDPISEHNRLYWYRQTLGQGPEFLTYFQNEAQLEKSRLLSDRFSAERPKGSFSTLEIQRTEQGDSAMYLCASSPDSDPAKNIQYFGAGTRLSVL.

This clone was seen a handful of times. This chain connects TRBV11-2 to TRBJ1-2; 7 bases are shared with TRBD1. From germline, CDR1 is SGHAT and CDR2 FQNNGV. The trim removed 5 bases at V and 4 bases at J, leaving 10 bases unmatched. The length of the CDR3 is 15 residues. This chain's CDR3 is CASSPGGGSLYGYTF. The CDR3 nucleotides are TGTGCCAGCAGCCCTGGAGGGGGCTCCCTCTATGGCTACACCTTC.

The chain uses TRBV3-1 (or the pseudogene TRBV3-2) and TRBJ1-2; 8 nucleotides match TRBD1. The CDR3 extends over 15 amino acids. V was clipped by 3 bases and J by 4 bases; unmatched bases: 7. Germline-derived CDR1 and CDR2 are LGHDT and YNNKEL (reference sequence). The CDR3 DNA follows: TGTGCCAGCAGCCAGGGAACCGGGACAGGCTATGGCTACACCTTC. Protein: CASSQGTGTGYGYTF.

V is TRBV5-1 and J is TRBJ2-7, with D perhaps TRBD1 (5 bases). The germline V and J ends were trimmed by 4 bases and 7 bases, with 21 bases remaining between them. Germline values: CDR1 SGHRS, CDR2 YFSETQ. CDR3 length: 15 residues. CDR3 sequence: CASSPQGIGLSEQYF. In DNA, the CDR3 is TGCGCCAGCAGCCCGCAGGGTATAGGTTTGTCTGAGCAGTACTTC.